This T cell receptor beta chain emerged from a study of T cells in Graves' hyperthyroidism and ophthalmopathy. RNA transcripts gave rise to amplified TCR beta CDR3 regions. When the TCR CDR3 underwent first-round RT-PCR, the HTBI primer set was used. TCRdb recomputed calls from the multiplex PCR reads with MiXCR, one row per CDR3 protein. Seen here are 400,000 or so distinct CDR3 sequences, 13% to 15% observed once, and the top ten hold roughly 21%. This clonotype was observed many times. What was sequenced was blood. This clonotype originated in a woman in her 30s with Graves' ophthalmopathy.

This CDR3 reads CASSLVSRTVSNTGELFF. CDR3 nucleotide sequence: TGTGCCAGCAGCTTAGTTTCCCGGACAGTATCGAACACCGGGGAGCTGTTTTTT. The chain joins TRBV7-9 to TRBJ2-2; D is perhaps TRBD1 (6 bases). The CDR3 has 18 amino acids. Germline values: CDR1 SEHNR, CDR2 FQNEAQ (reference sequence). The ends were cut back, 1 base at V and 0 bases at J, with 15 bases in the middle.